What follows are 8 T cell receptor beta chains derived from one specimen sequenced in a study of T cells after yellow fever vaccination (dated by TCRdb to the late 2010s). To prepare the library, 5' RACE was applied. Sequencing was carried out with an Illumina HiSeq 2500. The raw public reads went through TCRdb reprocessing: fastp at Q25, MiXCR clone calling, in-frame beta chains kept. Rows are combined by CDR3 protein, so each entry shows the most common genes and DNA. Recorded for this sample are around 400,000 distinct CDR3 sequences; 9.5% to 13% of them occurred a single time. Around 19% of the sample lies in the top ten. The intended sense of this specimen's treatment or condition label: live attenuated yellow fever vaccine strain. Sequencing was performed on PBMCs, taken on the day of the first yellow fever vaccination. All receptors derive from a man aged 18 to 30 who received the YFV17D yellow fever vaccine.

This clonotype counts as medium-sized. The chain recombines TRBV7-9 with TRBJ2-5; 8 nucleotides match TRBD2. J was trimmed by 4 bases and V by 5 bases; bases with no gene match: 3. The CDR3 loop spans 13 amino acids. From germline, CDR1 is SEHNR and CDR2 FQNEAQ (reference sequence). The CDR3 nucleotides are TGTGCCAGCAGCCCTCGGGAGGGAGAGACCCAGTACTTC. Translation gives CASSPREGETQYF.

The J gene is TRBJ1-5, the V gene TRBV4-1, with D possibly matching TRBD1 (6 bases). The CDR3 is 14 amino acids. Per germline, CDR1 MGHRA and CDR2 YSYEKL. V was trimmed by 3 bases and J by 4 bases, leaving 10 bases between them. The CDR3 DNA reads TGCGCCAGCAGCCACACAGGGAAGAATCAGCCCCAGCATTTT. It codes for CASSHTGKNQPQHF.

This chain uses TRBV5-1 with TRBJ1-1; no definite D call. Germline V gene data show CDR1 as SGHRS and CDR2 as YFSETQ. This CDR3 is 14 amino acids long. The V and J ends lost 4 bases and 3 bases respectively, with 13 bases between them. The CDR3 region is CASSIHGGDTEAFF. DNA for the CDR3: TGCGCCAGCAGCATCCACGGCGGGGACACTGAAGCTTTCTTT.

This clonotype was observed a handful of times. V usage is TRBV5-1 and J usage is TRBJ1-6; 9 bases are a match to TRBD1. CDR3 size: 15 residues. Germline V lookup: CDR1 SGHRS, CDR2 YFSETQ. V shed 4 bases and J 5 bases; nucleotides not matched to a gene: 4. CDR3 amino acids: CASSTRDRDNSPLHF. CDR3 DNA: TGCGCCAGCAGCACACGGGACAGGGATAATTCACCCCTCCACTTT.

This clonotype occurred a few times. V and J are TRBV7-2 and TRBJ2-1; D not certain. V was pared by 1 base and J by 7 bases, with 20 bases between. The CDR3 consists of 17 residues. The V gene's germline CDR1 is SGHTA and CDR2 FQGNSA. CDR3 sequence reads: CASSLGLVGLVGNEQFF. In DNA form, the CDR3 reads TGTGCCAGCAGCTTAGGGTTGGTTGGGCTAGTAGGGAATGAGCAGTTCTTC. Full variable domain (missing parts from reference TRBV7-2 and TRBJ2-1): GAGVSQSPSNKVTEKGKDVELRCDPISGHTALYWYRQSLGQGLEFLIYFQGNSAPDKSGLPSDRFSAERTGGSVSTLTIQRTQQEDSAVYLCASSLGLVGLVGNEQFFGPGTRLTVL.

The chain couples TRBV6-5 to TRBJ2-3, with D tentatively TRBD1 or TRBD2 (6 bases each). Germline-derived CDR1 and CDR2 are MNHEY and SVGAGI. CDR3 length: 16 amino acids. Trimming removed 2 bases from V and 1 base from J, with 13 bases in between. The CDR3 DNA sequence: TGTGCCAGCAGTTACGAGGGGGGCGCCCGCACAGATACGCAGTATTTT. This encodes CASSYEGGARTDTQYF.

There are a few counts of this clonotype. The rearrangement uses TRBV7-9 and TRBJ1-2; D gene unclear. V was trimmed by 5 bases and J by 2 bases, leaving 12 bases between them. CDR1 and CDR2 (germline): SEHNR, FQNEAQ (reference sequence). This CDR3 has 14 residues. The DNA of the CDR3 is TGTGCCAGCAGCGTTACCGGGGTGAACTATGGCTACACCTTC. Translation: CASSVTGVNYGYTF.

The chain is built from TRBV9 and TRBJ1-2; 8 nucleotides agree with TRBD1. V shed 6 bases, J shed 10 bases, and the junction held 8 bases outside the gene matches. Germline-derived CDR1 and CDR2 are SGDLS and YYNGEE. The CDR3 length is 12 residues. CDR3 sequence: CASTYYRGDYTF. The CDR3 bases are TGTGCCAGCACCTACTACAGGGGGGACTACACCTTC.